The 27 T cell receptor beta chains presented below share a single source sample, sequenced in a study of T cell repertoires in cytomegalovirus infection. TCRdb analysed the reads with MiXCR anew, one entry per CDR3 protein. The sample carries about 770,000 distinct CDR3 sequences, about 29% recorded once. These receptors have no known antigen. Sequenced here: cultured CD8+ T cells from PBMCs, sampled from culture after CMV antigen stimulation. The receptors derive from a human donor in good health (CMV status not recorded). Some clones in this sample may be carry-over from other donors' samples.

This rearrangement joins TRBV6-5 to TRBJ2-1; 8 bases line up with TRBD2. The CDR3 has 13 residues. Per germline, CDR1 MNHEY and CDR2 SVGAGI. J lost 9 bases, V lost 2 bases, and 3 bases had no gene match. The CDR3 region is CASSYPSGGEQFF. DNA of the CDR3: TGTGCCAGCAGTTACCCGAGCGGGGGTGAGCAGTTCTTC.

Remarks on this clonotype: This clone may be a read error of a much larger clone one base away. V usage is TRBV7-2 and J usage is TRBJ2-1; TRBD2 aligns across 8 bases. The CDR3 spans 18 residues. Germline CDR1 SGHTA, CDR2 FQGNSA. V dropped 2 bases and J dropped 6; count of bases not matched to a gene: 15. The CDR3 region is CASSLSRRLARGPNEQFF. Here the CDR3 DNA reads TGTGCCAGCAGCTTAAGTCGGCGACTAGCGAGGGGACCCAATGAGCAGTTCTTC.

This clonotype was picked up a small number of times. The chain employs TRBV7-9 and TRBJ1-1; 7 bases align to TRBD1. V dropped 2 bases and J dropped 0; count of bases not matched to a gene: 9. The CDR3 extends over 17 amino acids. The germline V gene encodes CDR1 SEHNR and CDR2 FQNEAQ (reference sequence). The DNA for the CDR3 is TGTGCCAGCAGCTTATTCCCGGGGACAGACATGAACACTGAAGCTTTCTTT. This encodes CASSLFPGTDMNTEAFF. Combining the CDR3 with reference TRBV7-9 and TRBJ1-1 gives the whole variable domain DTGVSQNPRHKITKRGQNVTFRCDPISEHNRLYWYRQTLGQGPEFLTYFQNEAQLEKSRLLSDRFSAERPKGSFSTLEIQRTEQGDSAMYLCASSLFPGTDMNTEAFFGQGTRLTVV.

This chain joins TRBV24-1 and TRBJ2-1, with 11 nucleotides matching TRBD2. V was clipped by 3 bases and J by 5 bases; unmatched bases: 5. This CDR3 is 16 amino acids long. From germline, CDR1 is KGHDR and CDR2 SFDVKD. CDR3 DNA sequence: TGTGCCACCAGTGATCCCGGGACTAGCGGAAACAATGAGCAGTTCTTC. Amino acid sequence: CATSDPGTSGNNEQFF.

This clonotype has a handful of counts. The rearrangement joins TRBV5-8 to TRBJ2-7; D is perhaps TRBD1 or TRBD2 (5 bases each). The CDR3 runs 16 residues. Germline V gene data show CDR1 as SGHTS and CDR2 as YDEGEE. The V end lost 1 base, the J end lost 6 bases, and 20 bases lay between the germline ends. CDR3 DNA sequence: TGTGCCAGCAGCTTGCAGGTATCTCAGGGAGCCGGCGAGCAGTACGTC. Amino acids: CASSLQVSQGAGEQYV.

The rearrangement joins TRBV27 to TRBJ2-2; no clear D gene. V lost 5 bases, J lost 2 bases, and 12 bases lay in between. Germline assignment: CDR1 MNHEY and CDR2 SMNVEV (reference sequence). This CDR3 region has 15 residues. The CDR3 region has the DNA TGTGCCAGCAGTGTCAGAGGATTCAACACCGGGGAGCTGTTTTTT. Residues: CASSVRGFNTGELFF.

V and J are TRBV5-1 and TRBJ2-7; 10 nucleotides line up with TRBD1. CDR1 and CDR2 (germline): SGHRS, YFSETQ. J gave up 3 bases and V 7 bases, and 19 bases lay outside the gene matches. The CDR3 consists of 18 residues. The CDR3 reads CASSNTGTGASWGYEQYF. The CDR3 DNA reads TGCGCCAGCTCGAACACCGGGACAGGGGCCTCATGGGGCTACGAGCAGTACTTC.

V and J are TRBV5-6 and TRBJ2-2; 7 bases agree with TRBD1. The CDR3 length is 15 residues. With V trimmed by 3 bases and J by 2 bases, 4 bases remained unmatched. The germline gives CDR1 SGHDT, CDR2 YYEEEE. The CDR3 coding sequence is TGTGCCAGCAGCTATGACAGGGTCAACACCGGGGAGCTGTTTTTT. Amino acids: CASSYDRVNTGELFF.

J is TRBJ1-1 and V is TRBV6-2 or TRBV6-3; D unclear. Trimming took 3 bases from V and 7 from J, leaving 9 bases between them. CDR1 and CDR2 from the germline V gene are MNHEY and SVGEGT. This CDR3 contains 12 residues. The CDR3 region has the DNA TGTGCCAGCAGTTATCGGAGTCTTGAAGCTTTCTTT. Its translation is CASSYRSLEAFF.

This chain joins TRBV29-1 and TRBJ1-2, with D maybe TRBD1 (5 bases). The CDR3 has 15 amino acids. Trimming took 7 bases from V and 0 from J, leaving 18 bases between them. From germline, CDR1 is SQVTM and CDR2 ANQGSEA. CDR3 loop: CSAGPRSEANYGYTF. The DNA of the CDR3 is TGCAGCGCGGGGCCCCGGTCAGAGGCTAACTATGGCTACACCTTC. The variable domain in full, completed from reference TRBV29-1 and TRBJ1-2, reads SAVISQKPSRDICQRGTSLTIQCQVDSQVTMMFWYRQQPGQSLTLIATANQGSEATYESGFVIDKFPISRPNLTFSTLTVSNMSPEDSSIYLCSAGPRSEANYGYTFGSGTRLTVV.

The rearrangement links TRBV28 to TRBJ1-1; the D is unclear. The CDR3 loop spans 15 amino acids. The V end lost 4 bases, the J end lost 4 bases, and 16 bases lay between the germline ends. Germline loops: CDR1 MDHEN, CDR2 SYDVKM. The CDR3 region has the DNA TGTGCCAGCAGTTCCGTAAAATATAGTAGCACTGAAGCTTTCTTT. As protein: CASSSVKYSSTEAFF.

This clonotype appeared once. Since a much larger clone is just one base distant, this may be a read error. This rearrangement joins TRBV11-3 to TRBJ2-3; 7 bases are shared with TRBD1. In germline, CDR1 is SGHNT, CDR2 YENEEA. The CDR3 has 15 amino acids. Here the CDR3 reads CASSSTTTGTDTRYF. The CDR3 DNA reads as TGTGCCAGCAGCTCGACTACCACCGGGACAGATACGCGGTATTTT.

This clonotype was picked up a small number of times. The chain links TRBV2 to TRBJ1-6; 7 bases fit TRBD1. This CDR3 is 14 amino acids long. Germline CDR1 is SNHLY and CDR2 is FYNNEI. V trimming: 3 bases; J trimming: 9 bases; junction bases outside the gene matches: 5. The CDR3 reads CASSEGDRVSPLHF. In DNA, the CDR3 is TGTGCCAGCAGTGAGGGAGACAGGGTTTCACCCCTCCACTTT.

This rearrangement joins TRBV2 to TRBJ2-7, with TRBD1 identical over 8 bases. CDR3 size: 17 residues. The ends lost 3 bases at V and 1 base at J; junction bases unmatched: 11. Per germline, CDR1 SNHLY and CDR2 FYNNEI. CDR3 region: CASSDGQGIGTSYEQYV. In nucleotides, the CDR3 is TGTGCCAGCAGTGACGGACAGGGAATTGGTACGTCCTACGAGCAGTACGTC.

Points on this clonotype: One end of the junction varies from germline; a read error may be responsible. The V gene is TRBV6-2 or TRBV6-3, the J gene TRBJ2-1; the D gene is possibly TRBD1 (5 bases). The CDR3 loop spans 16 amino acids. Germline loops: CDR1 MNHEY, CDR2 SVGEGT. The CDR3 reads CASSYVSRVSYNKQFF. DNA for the CDR3: TGTGCCAGCAGTTACGTCAGCAGGGTCAGCTACAATAAGCAGTTCTTC.

A remark on this clonotype: Just one base apart from a much larger clone, this may be a read error. The gene calls are TRBV12-3 or TRBV12-4 and TRBJ2-7; maybe TRBD1 (6 bases). The CDR3 consists of 12 residues. The V gene lost 3 bases and the J gene lost 5 bases, with 8 bases spanning the gap. The CDR3 protein is CASSFTGNEQYF. The CDR3 DNA reads TGTGCCAGCAGTTTCACAGGGAACGAGCAGTACTTC.

Ten or more counts support this clonotype. The chain combines TRBV7-2 with TRBJ2-2, with 10 bases matching TRBD2. The CDR3 runs 17 residues. With V trimmed by 2 bases and J by 7 bases, 10 bases remained unmatched. Germline CDR1 is SGHTA and CDR2 is FQGNSA. The DNA of the CDR3 is TGTGCCAGCAGCTTATACAGGACTAGCGGACAATACGGGGAGCTGTTTTTT. It translates to CASSLYRTSGQYGELFF.

This chain joins TRBV19 and TRBJ2-6; TRBD1 agrees at 7 bases. This CDR3 comprises 19 residues. Trimming at V came to 5 bases and at J to 0 bases, leaving 13 bases not matched to a gene. Germline V gives CDR1 LNHDA, CDR2 SQIVND (reference sequence). The CDR3 region is CASSDPPGQLPSGANVLTF. The CDR3 coding sequence is TGTGCCAGTAGTGACCCCCCGGGACAGCTACCCTCTGGGGCCAACGTCCTGACTTTC. Using reference TRBV19 and TRBJ2-6 for the parts outside the CDR3, the full variable domain is DGGITQSPKYLFRKEGQNVTLSCEQNLNHDAMYWYRQDPGQGLRLIYYSQIVNDFQKGDIAEGYSVSREKKESFPLTVTSAQKNPTAFYLCASSDPPGQLPSGANVLTFGAGSRLTVL.

Notes on this clonotype: A much larger clonotype is one base distant, so this may be a read error. The V and J genes are TRBV7-2 and TRBJ2-1; D remains ambiguous. Germline lookup yields CDR1 SGHTA and CDR2 FQGNSA. The CDR3 contains 12 residues. The CDR3 sequence: CASSSGPNKQFF. The CDR3 coding sequence is TGTGCCAGCAGCTCCGGCCCCAATAAGCAGTTCTTC.

The chain recombines TRBV4-1 with TRBJ1-1; 7 bases agree with TRBD1. Germline V gene sequence: CDR1 MGHRA, CDR2 YSYEKL. Trimming removed 3 bases from V and 6 bases from J; junction bases left unmatched: 1. This CDR3 has 12 residues. In nucleotides, the CDR3 is TGCGCCAGCAGCCACGGACAGGCTGAAGCTTTCTTT. This sequence encodes CASSHGQAEAFF.

The chain has TRBV6-6 and TRBJ2-2, with a possible D match to TRBD2 (7 bases). The length of the CDR3 is 16 residues. The ends were cut back, 0 bases at V and 2 bases at J, with 10 bases in the middle. CDR1 is MNHNY, CDR2 SVGAGI, per germline (reference sequence). The CDR3 loop is CASSYSGGGNTGELFF. The CDR3 nucleotides are TGTGCCAGCAGTTACTCGGGAGGGGGAAACACCGGGGAGCTGTTTTTT.

The chain employs TRBV7-9 and TRBJ1-1, with D perhaps TRBD1 (6 bases). The CDR3 length is 15 residues. CDR1 and CDR2 from the germline V gene are SEHNR and FQNEAQ (reference sequence). The V end lost 3 bases, the J end lost 3 bases, and 14 bases lay between the germline ends. CDR3 region: CASSLISGEDTEAFF. For the CDR3, the DNA is TGTGCCAGCAGCTTGATATCAGGGGAGGACACTGAAGCTTTCTTT.

This clonotype was counted ten times or more. The V call is TRBV12-3 or TRBV12-4, the J call TRBJ2-3, with D perhaps assigned TRBD1 or TRBD2 (5 bases each). The CDR3 is 15 residues long. V lost 7 bases, J lost 3 bases, and 17 bases lay in between. This CDR3 reads CASTASGPMTDTQYF. CDR3 bases: TGTGCCAGCACCGCGTCGGGACCGATGACAGATACGCAGTATTTT.

The V gene is TRBV27, the J gene TRBJ1-2; D is uncertain. The V end was cut by 4 bases, the J end by 4 bases, with 7 bases between. The CDR3 contains 12 residues. CDR1 and CDR2 (germline): MNHEY, SMNVEV (reference sequence). This CDR3 is CASSSSGYGYTF. As DNA, the CDR3 is TGTGCCAGCAGTTCTTCAGGCTATGGCTACACCTTC.

The chain carries TRBV6-1 and TRBJ1-3, with D uncertain. V lost 7 bases to trimming and J lost 0 bases, with 13 bases between them. The CDR3 consists of 15 residues. Germline V lookup: CDR1 MNHNS, CDR2 SASEGT. The CDR3 loop is CASNLEFFSGNTIYF. In DNA, the CDR3 is TGTGCCAGCAATCTCGAGTTTTTCTCTGGAAACACCATATATTTT.

The table lists this clonotype with a few counts. The chain uses TRBV12-5 and TRBJ2-7; no definite D call. Germline CDR1 reads LGHNT; CDR2 reads FRNRAP. The CDR3 is 14 amino acids. V was cut by 5 bases and J by 0 bases, with 11 bases left in between. The CDR3 DNA reads as TGTGCTAGTGGTCCCCCCGACAACTCCTACGAGCAGTACTTC. This codes for CASGPPDNSYEQYF.

This clonotype appeared a few times. The chain joins TRBV4-3 to TRBJ2-1; the D gene is possibly TRBD2 (7 bases). V lost 2 bases and J 6 bases, leaving 17 bases between the germline ends. The germline V gene has CDR1 LGHNA and CDR2 YSLEER. The CDR3 is 16 amino acids. The CDR3 spells CASSQSTGTGGNEQFF. DNA for the CDR3: TGCGCCAGCAGCCAATCAACAGGGACGGGAGGCAATGAGCAGTTCTTC.